The 30 T cell receptor beta chains below all came from one sample that was sequenced in a study of shared clonotypes between healthy human individuals. The data were produced by immunoSEQ multiplex PCR, yet TCRdb's version contains in-frame clones alone and is incomplete. The table includes millions of clones, more than 80% detected once. Sequencing used naive CD4+ T cells from PBMCs. Documented subset: CD45RA+ positively selected. These receptors were obtained from a young man in good health. Some clones in this sample may be carry-over from other donors' samples.

The chain has TRBV10-1 and TRBJ2-3, with D uncertain. CDR3 length: 16 amino acids. With 8 bases removed from V and 3 bases from J, the gap between germline ends came to 21 bases. CDR1 and CDR2 (germline): WNHNN, SYGVQD (reference sequence). This chain's CDR3 is CASSSTPEGGTDTQYF. For the CDR3, the DNA is TGCGCCAGCTCCTCAACCCCAGAAGGTGGTACAGATACGCAGTATTTT.

The chain couples TRBV11-3 to TRBJ1-1; D is ambiguous. The germline V and J ends were trimmed by 5 bases and 7 bases, with 14 bases remaining between them. Germline values: CDR1 SGHNT, CDR2 YENEEA. This CDR3 comprises 13 residues. The chain's CDR3 is CASSQDRHGEAFF. CDR3 bases: TGTGCCAGCAGCCAGGACCGGCACGGTGAAGCTTTCTTT.

In DNA, the CDR3 is TGCGCCAGCAGCCAAAATCTACAGGTTTCCCCCTCTGGGGCCAACGTCCTGACTTTC. It encodes CASSQNLQVSPSGANVLTF. The chain employs TRBV4-1 and TRBJ2-6; D may be TRBD1 (5 bases). V lost 2 bases and J lost 0, with 17 bases in between. Germline-derived CDR1 and CDR2 are MGHRA and YSYEKL. This CDR3 contains 19 residues.

This clone appeared once. This chain links TRBV28 with TRBJ2-3, with no clear D. The CDR3 has 13 residues. Germline loops: CDR1 MDHEN, CDR2 SYDVKM. Trimming removed 1 base at V and 3 bases at J, with 5 bases between. The CDR3: CASSLSDTDTQYF. As DNA, the CDR3 is TGTGCCAGCAGTTTATCTGATACAGATACGCAGTATTTT.

J is TRBJ2-2 and V is TRBV9; D may be TRBD1 (5 bases). Trimming cost V 0 bases and J 4 bases, with 19 bases left between them. CDR1 SGDLS and CDR2 YYNGEE come from the germline V gene. This CDR3 is 18 amino acids long. CDR3 sequence (DNA): TGTGCCAGCAGCGTAGGGGTAGGGGTTCCCGCGAGCACCGGGGAGCTGTTTTTT. It codes for CASSVGVGVPASTGELFF.

The chain uses TRBV5-4 and TRBJ2-4; TRBD1 agrees at 8 bases. V lost 2 bases and J lost 2; bases outside the gene matches: 12. Germline CDR1 and CDR2: SGHNT and YYREEE (reference sequence). The length of the CDR3 is 18 residues. The CDR3 sequence is CASSFGQQGDRTKNIQYF. Here the CDR3 DNA reads TGTGCCAGCAGCTTCGGTCAACAGGGGGATAGGACCAAAAACATTCAGTACTTC.

The chain employs TRBV6-5 and TRBJ1-1; D not certain. Per the germline V gene, CDR1 is MNHEY and CDR2 is SVGAGI. Trimming pared 0 bases from V and 1 base from J, leaving 9 bases between. The CDR3 has 15 residues. For the CDR3, the DNA is TGTGCCAGCAGTTACTCCCGGTCGGGGAACACTGAAGCTTTCTTT. This sequence encodes CASSYSRSGNTEAFF.

The V and J genes are TRBV27 and TRBJ1-2; D ambiguous. Germline V CDR1 and CDR2: MNHEY, SMNVEV (reference sequence). Trimming pared 3 bases from V and 4 bases from J, leaving 12 bases between. CDR3 length: 14 amino acids. DNA for the CDR3: TGTGCCAGCAGTTTGTCTCCGGAACTCTATGGCTACACCTTC. Protein: CASSLSPELYGYTF.

This rearrangement joins TRBV9 to TRBJ1-5; D uncertain. This CDR3 contains 16 residues. The V end was cut by 3 bases, the J end by 8 bases, with 21 bases between. Germline values: CDR1 SGDLS, CDR2 YYNGEE. The CDR3 loop reads CASSEDPQSPWKPQHF. The CDR3 nucleotides are TGTGCCAGCAGCGAAGATCCCCAGAGTCCATGGAAGCCCCAGCATTTT.

The rearrangement links TRBV2 to TRBJ2-7, with D possibly being TRBD2 (5 bases). The V end lost 10 bases, the J end lost 0 bases, and 16 bases lay between the germline ends. This CDR3 contains 14 residues. In germline, CDR1 is SNHLY, CDR2 FYNNEI. CDR3 DNA: TGTGCCACCGTTGGGGAGTCGAGCTCCTACGAGCAGTACTTC. Translated: CATVGESSSYEQYF.

This rearrangement joins TRBV4-1 to TRBJ1-3; a possible D gene is TRBD1 (5 bases). Germline V lookup: CDR1 MGHRA, CDR2 YSYEKL. The germline V and J ends were trimmed by 1 base and 2 bases, with 18 bases remaining between them. The CDR3 has 18 amino acids. The CDR3 reads CASSQGLVKGKTGNTIYF. The CDR3 DNA reads TGCGCCAGCAGCCAAGGTCTGGTGAAGGGGAAGACTGGAAACACCATATATTTT.

The chain links TRBV7-8 to TRBJ2-7; no reliable D call. The CDR3 has 12 residues. The germline V gene has CDR1 SGHVS and CDR2 FQNEAQ. Trimming cost V 2 bases and J 2 bases, with 4 bases left between them. Here the CDR3 reads CASSLLAYEQYF. In DNA, the CDR3 is TGTGCCAGCAGCTTATTGGCCTACGAGCAGTACTTC. The variable domain in full, completed from reference TRBV7-8 and TRBJ2-7, reads GAGVSQSPRYKVAKRGQDVALRCDPISGHVSLFWYQQALGQGPEFLTYFQNEAQLDKSGLPSDRFFAERPEGSVSTLKIQRTQQEDSAVYLCASSLLAYEQYFGPGTRLTVT.

The V call is TRBV7-6, the J call TRBJ1-1; a weak D match, TRBD1 (6 bases). V was trimmed by 2 bases and J by 4 bases, leaving 8 bases between them. Germline V lookup: CDR1 SGHVS, CDR2 FNYEAQ. This CDR3 contains 13 residues. The CDR3 DNA is TGTGCCAGCAGCTTAATGGGGGCCACTGAAGCTTTCTTT. Residues: CASSLMGATEAFF. Filled out from reference TRBV7-6 and TRBJ1-1, the complete variable domain reads GAGVSQSPRYKVTKRGQDVALRCDPISGHVSLYWYRQALGQGPEFLTYFNYEAQQDKSGLPNDRFSAERPEGSISTLTIQRTEQRDSAMYRCASSLMGATEAFFGQGTRLTVV.

V is TRBV12-2 and J is TRBJ2-2; no DNA check was done on the table's D call, TRBD2. TRBV12-2 is a pseudogene segment. This CDR3 is built from 14 residues. DNA of the CDR3: TGTGCAAGTCGCTTATTAGCTCCCTCCGGGGAGCTGTTTTTT. Translation: CASRLLAPSGELFF.

This clone was counted a few times. Other nucleotide sequences from this sample produce the same CDR3. V and J are TRBV5-1 and TRBJ2-1, with D unresolved. With 0 bases removed from V and 7 bases from J, the gap between germline ends came to 5 bases. The germline V gene has CDR1 SGHRS and CDR2 YFSETQ. CDR3 size: 12 residues. The chain's CDR3 is CASSLGMNEQFF. The CDR3, as DNA: TGCGCCAGCAGCTTGGGAATGAATGAGCAGTTCTTC.

The rearrangement uses TRBV5-1 and TRBJ2-7; 12 positions match TRBD1. The CDR3 sequence is 18 residues long. From germline, CDR1 is SGHRS and CDR2 YFSETQ. V was clipped by 4 bases and J by 6 bases; unmatched bases: 17. The CDR3 region has the DNA TGCGCCAGCAGCACTGAACCGGGACAGGGGGCGCCAACCGGCGAGCAGTACTTC. The encoded protein is CASSTEPGQGAPTGEQYF.

The V gene is TRBV28, the J gene TRBJ1-5; maybe TRBD1 (5 bases). Looked up from germline, CDR1 is MDHEN and CDR2 is SYDVKM. Deletions cut 6 bases from V and 4 bases from J, with 10 bases between. CDR3 length equals 13 residues. The CDR3 reads CASRGVPNQPQHF. CDR3 nucleotides: TGTGCCAGCAGAGGGGTTCCTAATCAGCCCCAGCATTTT.

The gene calls are TRBV6-5 and TRBJ2-1; 7 bases map to TRBD1. The CDR3 sequence is 13 residues long. The V gene end was trimmed by 6 bases and the J gene end by 9 bases; junction bases not matched to a gene: 8. From germline, CDR1 is MNHEY and CDR2 SVGAGI. The CDR3 region is CASRGTRTGEQFF. CDR3 coding DNA: TGTGCCAGCAGAGGAACGCGGACAGGTGAGCAGTTCTTC.

CDR3 residues: CAWSVQLDSPLHF. The CDR3 DNA is TGTGCCTGGAGTGTACAGTTGGATTCACCCCTCCACTTT. The chain uses TRBV30 and TRBJ1-6, with no clear D. Germline CDR1 and CDR2: GTSNPN and SVGIG (reference sequence). CDR3 length: 13 residues. V lost 0 bases and J 8 bases, leaving 8 bases between the germline ends.

The chain has TRBV18 and TRBJ1-1, with a possible D match to TRBD1 (5 bases). Trimming stripped 5 bases from V and 1 base from J, with 17 bases between. CDR3 length equals 16 residues. From germline, CDR1 is KGHSH and CDR2 LQKENI. Written as DNA, the CDR3 is TGTGCCAGCTCAGGTATGGGGGATTTCCCGAACACTGAAGCTTTCTTT. Translating it yields CASSGMGDFPNTEAFF. Complete variable domain (other parts from reference TRBV18 and TRBJ1-1): NAGVMQNPRHLVRRRGQEARLRCSPMKGHSHVYWYRQLPEEGLKFMVYLQKENIIDESGMPKERFSAEFPKEGPSILRIQQVVRGDSAAYFCASSGMGDFPNTEAFFGQGTRLTVV.

The chain uses TRBV6-1 and TRBJ2-7; D uncertain. With 0 bases removed from V and 2 bases from J, the gap between germline ends came to 5 bases. The length of the CDR3 is 13 residues. CDR1 and CDR2 (germline): MNHNS, SASEGT. CDR3 nucleotide sequence: TGTGCCAGCAGTGAAGCAACAGCCTACGAGCAGTACTTC. Translation gives CASSEATAYEQYF.

This sequence joins TRBV5-4 and TRBJ2-5, with D unclear. The J call is doubtful: the DNA matches TRBJ2-7 better. Per the germline V gene, CDR1 is SGHNT and CDR2 is YYREEE (reference sequence). CDR3 length equals 17 residues. CDR3 nucleotide sequence: TGTGCCAGCAGCACCTGGACCCTCGACGGTGTGACCTACGAGCAGTACTTC. Amino acids: CASSTWTLDGVTYEQYF.

A note on this clone: The same CDR3 arises from other DNA sequences in this sample as well. The V gene is TRBV7-9, the J gene TRBJ1-5; D not certain. The CDR3 has 12 residues. Trimming stripped 3 bases from V and 6 bases from J, with 6 bases between. Germline V gene sequence: CDR1 SEHNR, CDR2 FQNEAQ (reference sequence). For the CDR3, the DNA is TGTGCCAGCAGCTTGGAAGTTCAGCCCCAGCATTTT. Its translation: CASSLEVQPQHF.

The chain carries TRBV5-1 and TRBJ2-1, with D tentatively TRBD1 or TRBD2 (5 bases each). V lost 3 bases and J lost 9, with 16 bases in between. CDR3 length equals 14 residues. Germline CDR1 is SGHRS and CDR2 is YFSETQ. The CDR3 DNA follows: TGCGCCAGCAGCTGGGGATCGGGGACGGGTGAGCAGTTCTTC. This sequence encodes CASSWGSGTGEQFF.

CDR3 protein: CASSKPADTQYF. CDR3 in DNA: TGTGCCAGTTCAAAACCCGCAGATACGCAGTATTTT. The chain is built from TRBV7-9 and TRBJ2-3; D gene uncertain. This CDR3 has 12 amino acids. V dropped 9 bases and J dropped 4 bases, with 11 bases sitting between them. Looked up from germline, CDR1 is SEHNR and CDR2 is FQNEAQ (reference sequence).

The chain employs TRBV7-3 and TRBJ1-1; perhaps TRBD1 as D (5 bases). The germline V gene encodes CDR1 SGHTA and CDR2 FQGTGA. The CDR3 runs to 17 residues. The V and J ends lost 5 bases and 0 bases respectively, with 19 bases between them. CDR3 DNA sequence: TGTGCCAGCAGCCCCCACGGGGGTGGTGGAATGAACACTGAAGCTTTCTTT. Its translation is CASSPHGGGGMNTEAFF.

A remark on this clone: The same CDR3 is also encoded by other DNA sequences in this sample. This sequence joins TRBV7-2 and TRBJ1-1; a weak D match, TRBD1 (6 bases). The germline V gene has CDR1 SGHTA and CDR2 FQGNSA. The CDR3 spans 13 residues. Trimming pared 3 bases from V and 2 bases from J, leaving 7 bases between. CDR3 DNA sequence: TGTGCCAGCAGCTTGGACAGAAACACTGAAGCTTTCTTT. As protein: CASSLDRNTEAFF.

As for this clone: Other DNA sequences within the sample encode an identical CDR3. The chain couples TRBV7-3 to TRBJ2-3; no definite D call. Trimming removed 5 bases at V and 4 bases at J, with 7 bases between. This CDR3 is 12 amino acids long. Germline-derived CDR1 and CDR2 are SGHTA and FQGTGA. The CDR3 DNA is TGTGCCAGCAGCCCCGGCGCAGATACGCAGTATTTT. Its translation: CASSPGADTQYF.

The rearrangement joins TRBV9 to TRBJ1-4; D is unclear. Trimming removed 3 bases at V and 4 bases at J, with 16 bases between. Germline CDR1 reads SGDLS; CDR2 reads YYNGEE. CDR3 length equals 16 residues. The CDR3 DNA is TGTGCCAGCAGCGAGGTAAGAGCCGGGCATAATGAAAAACTGTTTTTT. This sequence encodes CASSEVRAGHNEKLFF.

The chain has TRBV7-2 and TRBJ2-1; 7 bases agree with TRBD2. The length of the CDR3 is 15 residues. J gave up 3 bases and V 5 bases, and 7 bases lay outside the gene matches. Germline assignment: CDR1 SGHTA and CDR2 FQGNSA. In nucleotides, the CDR3 is TGTGCCAGCAGCCGAAGCGGGATTGGCTACAATGAGCAGTTCTTC. Protein product: CASSRSGIGYNEQFF.